This TCR beta chain is drawn from a study of blood T cell repertoires in COVID-19. Turning to the study itself: There were acute and convalescent COVID-19 samples, and they came from the United States, Italy and Spain.

CDR3 length: 15 amino acids. The junction had 7 bases not matched to a gene; V was cut back by 6 bases and J by 0 bases. The germline gives CDR1 MNHEY, CDR2 SVGAGI. Some clones are missing from TCRdb's copy, which holds only in-frame ones; the method was immunoSEQ multiplex PCR. The top ten clones hold over 15% of a sample with tens of thousands of clones, approximately 80% of them seen once. The TCR was taken from a man between 65 and 79 years old with acute or convalescent COVID-19. The gene calls are TRBV6-5 and TRBJ2-7; TRBD2 matches 8 bases. Specimen: peripheral blood. DNA for the CDR3: TGTGCCAGCAGGATCACTAGCGGACCCTCCTACGAGCAGTACTTC. Translation: CASRITSGPSYEQYF.